This TCR beta chain was identified in a study of T cells after yellow fever vaccination. About the research overall: Preparation used SMART-Seq v4 Ultra Low Input for the low-cell-number fractions. The study's findings and limits: Abundant clonotypes from the bulk population could get into FACS-sorted repertoires as contaminants. The booster saw the reappearance of most primary-vaccination clones (about 95% CD4, 88% CD8).

CDR1 and CDR2 from the germline V gene are LGHDT and YNNKEL (reference sequence). The CDR3 is 16 residues long. V was trimmed by 5 bases and J by 5 bases, leaving 19 bases between them. Points on this clonotype: Its antigen is unidentified.

It was through 5'RACE template switching that TCR cDNA was made, with a universal primer site and UMIs added. TCRdb redid the calling of the 5' RACE reads with MiXCR, one entry per CDR3 protein. Of about 320,000 distinct CDR3 sequences in the sample, around 4.4% were seen once. The rearrangement joins TRBV3-1 to TRBJ2-1; D tentatively reads TRBD1 or TRBD2 (5 bases each). This clonotype was sampled from a young man who received the YFV17D yellow fever vaccine. Sample: PBMCs, taken 15 days after the yellow fever booster vaccination. CDR3 loop: CASSAPRDRGNNEQFF. The DNA for the CDR3 is TGTGCCAGCAGCGCCCCTCGGGACCGGGGAAACAATGAGCAGTTCTTC.